The rows below give T cell receptor beta chains drawn from one sample of a study of CD8+ T cells in alopecia areata. Measured with immunoSEQ multiplex PCR; TCRdb has only the in-frame clones, and not every one. Here the sample spans about 110,000 clones, approximately 59% being singletons. Sequencing was carried out using CD8+ T cells sorted from blood. The receptors derive from a human donor in good health. CDR3s leave out the opening cysteine and the closing phenylalanine or tryptophan.

j_call,cdr3_length,v_call,cdr3_aa
TRBJ2-2,15,TRBV9,ASTSGGEVWNTGELF
TRBJ2-7,14,TRBV13,ASSLGRAGSIYEQY
TRBJ1-1,14,TRBV9,ASSVASDREDTEAF
TRBJ2-1,13,TRBV9,ASSVADRIYNEQF
TRBJ1-1,9,TRBV20-1,SASWGTEAF
TRBJ1-2,12,TRBV5-6,ASSLGTANYGYT
TRBJ2-3,14,TRBV4-3,ASSPYRVSITDTQY
TRBJ2-1,18,TRBV10-3,AISDSSTPTGQANYNEQF
TRBJ1-1,12,TRBV5-6,ASSLVGMNTEAF
TRBJ1-1,13,TRBV6-5,ASSYRSIGTREAF
TRBJ2-2,13,TRBV30,AWSGGRFTTGELF
TRBJ1-4,12,TRBV25-1,ASSTTGAREKLF
TRBJ2-7,10,TRBV30,AWRGTGYEQY
TRBJ2-2,15,TRBV14,ASSQSMTSLNTGELF
TRBJ2-3,13,TRBV11-1,ASSSTSGVTDTQY
TRBJ2-4,11,TRBV9,ASSVGGESIQY
TRBJ1-4,11,TRBV6-1,ASNTGENEKLF
TRBJ2-7,13,TRBV10-3,AISAGWGGRYEQY
TRBJ2-5,13,TRBV5-1,ASSLGSGPQETQY
TRBJ2-7,13,TRBV9,ASSVGPSMNYEQY
TRBJ2-5,12,TRBV9,ASSVGGGRETQY
TRBJ2-1,13,TRBV4-3,ASSPQGGDSPPQF
TRBJ2-7,10,TRBV28,ASSPILAQQY
TRBJ1-2,8,TRBV20-1,SVQGDGYT